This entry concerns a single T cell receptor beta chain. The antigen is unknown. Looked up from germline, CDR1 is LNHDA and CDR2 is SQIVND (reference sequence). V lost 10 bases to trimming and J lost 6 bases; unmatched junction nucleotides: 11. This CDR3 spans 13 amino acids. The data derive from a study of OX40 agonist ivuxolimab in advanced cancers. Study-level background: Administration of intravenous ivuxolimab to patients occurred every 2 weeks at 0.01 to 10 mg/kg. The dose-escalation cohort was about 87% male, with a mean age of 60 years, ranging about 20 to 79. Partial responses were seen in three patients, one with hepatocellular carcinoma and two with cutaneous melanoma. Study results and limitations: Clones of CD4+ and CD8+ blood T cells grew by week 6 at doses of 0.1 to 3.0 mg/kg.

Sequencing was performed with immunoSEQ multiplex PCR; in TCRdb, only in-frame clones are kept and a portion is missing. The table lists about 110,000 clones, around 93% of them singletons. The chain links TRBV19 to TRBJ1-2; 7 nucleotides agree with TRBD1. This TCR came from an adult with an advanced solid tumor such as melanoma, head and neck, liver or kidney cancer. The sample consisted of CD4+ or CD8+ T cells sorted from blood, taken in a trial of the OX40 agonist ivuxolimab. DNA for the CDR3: TGTGCCATAAGGGTGACAGGGTCGGATGGCTACACCTTC. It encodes CAIRVTGSDGYTF.